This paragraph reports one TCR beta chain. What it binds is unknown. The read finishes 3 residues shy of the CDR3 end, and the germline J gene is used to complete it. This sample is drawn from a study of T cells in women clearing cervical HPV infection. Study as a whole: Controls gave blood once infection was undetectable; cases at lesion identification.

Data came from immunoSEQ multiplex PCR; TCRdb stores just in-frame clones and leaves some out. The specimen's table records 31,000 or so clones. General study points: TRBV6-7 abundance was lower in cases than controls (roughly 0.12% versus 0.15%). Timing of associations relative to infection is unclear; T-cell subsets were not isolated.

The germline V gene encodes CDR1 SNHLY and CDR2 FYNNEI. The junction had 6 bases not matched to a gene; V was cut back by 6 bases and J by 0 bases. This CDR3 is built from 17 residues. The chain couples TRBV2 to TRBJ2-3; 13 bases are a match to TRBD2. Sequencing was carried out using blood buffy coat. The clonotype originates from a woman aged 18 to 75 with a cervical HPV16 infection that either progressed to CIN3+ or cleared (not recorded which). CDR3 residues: CASRKGLAGPSTDTQYF. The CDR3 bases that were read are TGTGCCAGCAGAAAGGGACTAGCGGGACCTAGCACAGATACG.